The 26 T cell receptor beta chains below come from one sample, sequenced in a study of graft-versus-host responses after intestinal transplantation. For these receptors, no antigen is known. The repertoire was sequenced with immunoSEQ multiplex PCR; TCRdb's copy has only in-frame clones and lacks some. This table has about 90,000 clones, 85% to 95% appearing once. This specimen was unstimulated CD8+ T cells sorted from spleen or lymph node cells, taken before transplant. These receptors were collected from a human donor who was the organ donor for an intestinal transplant.

The chain carries TRBV7-6 and TRBJ1-2; TRBD1 is a possible D gene (5 bases). Trimming pared 3 bases from V and 6 bases from J, leaving 20 bases between. Per the germline V gene, CDR1 is SGHVS and CDR2 is FNYEAQ. The CDR3 has 16 amino acids. This CDR3 is CASSFLPAGLRNGYTF. DNA for the CDR3: TGTGCCAGCAGCTTTTTACCAGCGGGGCTTAGAAATGGCTACACCTTC.

The chain combines TRBV7-9 with TRBJ1-2, with TRBD1 matching 10 bases. Trimming cost V 9 bases and J 0 bases; bases outside gene matches: 10. Germline assignment: CDR1 SEHNR and CDR2 FQNEAQ (reference sequence). This CDR3 comprises 16 residues. The CDR3 here is CASLGTGEDANYGYTF. The CDR3 region has the DNA TGTGCCAGTTTGGGGACAGGGGAGGATGCTAACTATGGCTACACCTTC.

This chain connects TRBV5-7 to TRBJ2-2, with a tentative D call TRBD2 (6 bases). TRBV5-7 carries the ORF label, with uncertain function. The CDR3 spans 15 residues. Trimming left V 4 bases short and J 4 bases short, with 14 bases between. For the CDR3, the DNA is TGTGCCAGCAGCAGGAACGGGGGAATCACCGGGGAGCTGTTTTTT. Protein product: CASSRNGGITGELFF.

The chain links TRBV6-5 to TRBJ2-5; 9 positions agree with TRBD1. The CDR3 is 13 residues long. CDR1 is MNHEY and CDR2 is SVGAGI in the germline V gene. Trimming removed 4 bases from V and 5 bases from J; junction bases left unmatched: 2. In DNA, the CDR3 is TGTGCCAGCAGTTTCGACAGGGGGGAGACCCAGTACTTC. Protein product: CASSFDRGETQYF.

The rearrangement links TRBV9 to TRBJ1-4; perhaps TRBD1 as D (6 bases). The germline V gene encodes CDR1 SGDLS and CDR2 YYNGEE. This CDR3 has 15 residues. Trimming pared 3 bases from V and 8 bases from J, leaving 17 bases between. In DNA, the CDR3 is TGTGCCAGCAGCGGCCGGGGGGGCTTATCCGAAAAACTGTTTTTT. Amino acid sequence: CASSGRGGLSEKLFF.

This chain links TRBV5-4 with TRBJ2-7; 11 bases map to TRBD2. Germline loops: CDR1 SGHNT, CDR2 YYREEE (reference sequence). The CDR3 loop spans 15 amino acids. V lost 0 bases to trimming and J lost 4 bases; unmatched junction nucleotides: 3. For the CDR3, the DNA is TGTGCCAGCAGCTTGGGTGCTAGCGGGGGGTACGAGCAGTACTTC. Its protein is CASSLGASGGYEQYF.

The rearrangement joins TRBV4-3 to TRBJ2-1; the match to TRBD2 covers 10 bases. The CDR3 consists of 16 residues. V was clipped by 0 bases and J by 6 bases; unmatched bases: 5. Germline CDR1 and CDR2: LGHNA and YSLEER. CDR3 sequence: CASSQDPGTSANEQFF. CDR3 DNA: TGCGCCAGCAGCCAAGATCCAGGGACTAGCGCCAATGAGCAGTTCTTC.

The chain carries TRBV27 and TRBJ1-2, with D perhaps matching TRBD1 (6 bases). This CDR3 has 14 residues. Germline loops: CDR1 MNHEY, CDR2 SMNVEV (reference sequence). V was cut by 6 bases and J by 2 bases, with 13 bases left in between. The CDR3 spells CASRVGGANYGYTF. The CDR3 DNA reads as TGTGCCAGCAGGGTTGGGGGCGCCAACTATGGCTACACCTTC.

This chain's CDR3 is CASSLVAPEDNEKLFF. The CDR3 nucleotides read TGTGCCAGCAGCTTAGTCGCCCCGGAGGATAATGAAAAACTGTTTTTT. The J gene is TRBJ1-4, the V gene TRBV7-9, with unresolved D. The CDR3 has 16 amino acids. The ends were cut back, 1 base at V and 4 bases at J, with 13 bases in the middle. CDR1 is SEHNR and CDR2 is FQNEAQ in the germline V gene (reference sequence). The entire variable domain, with the rest obtained from reference TRBV7-9 and TRBJ1-4, is as follows: DTGVSQNPRHKITKRGQNVTFRCDPISEHNRLYWYRQTLGQGPEFLTYFQNEAQLEKSRLLSDRFSAERPKGSFSTLEIQRTEQGDSAMYLCASSLVAPEDNEKLFFGSGTQLSVL.

This chain joins TRBV11-3 and TRBJ2-7; tentatively, D is TRBD2 (6 bases). The CDR3 sequence is 15 residues long. Germline CDR1 and CDR2: SGHNT and YENEEA. V dropped 0 bases and J dropped 0 bases, with 9 bases sitting between them. CDR3 coding DNA: TGTGCCAGCAGCTTAGAGGCCGGGAGCTCCTACGAGCAGTACTTC. Encoded protein: CASSLEAGSSYEQYF. The complete variable domain, with remaining parts taken from reference TRBV11-3 and TRBJ2-7, reads EAGVVQSPRYKIIEKKQPVAFWCNPISGHNTLYWYLQNLGQGPELLIRYENEEAVDDSQLPKDRFSAERLKGVDSTLKIQPAELGDSAVYLCASSLEAGSSYEQYFGPGTRLTVT.

This chain uses TRBV5-5 with TRBJ2-7; 11 bases match TRBD2. The junction had 8 bases not matched to a gene; V was cut back by 4 bases and J by 2 bases. The V gene's germline CDR1 is SGHKS and CDR2 YYEKEE (reference sequence). The CDR3 has 16 amino acids. Here the CDR3 DNA reads TGTGCCAGCAGCCCCGGACTAGCGGGCGGTACCTACGAGCAGTACTTC. As protein: CASSPGLAGGTYEQYF.

This rearrangement joins TRBV27 to TRBJ2-2, with D perhaps matching TRBD1 (5 bases). CDR3 size: 13 residues. With 10 bases removed from V and 2 bases from J, the gap between germline ends came to 11 bases. The V gene's germline CDR1 is MNHEY and CDR2 SMNVEV (reference sequence). CDR3 nucleotide sequence: TGTGCCACTTTAGGGGATAACACCGGGGAGCTGTTTTTT. This codes for CATLGDNTGELFF.

The rearrangement links TRBV18 to TRBJ2-1; possible D gene TRBD1, 5 bases. The CDR3 loop spans 17 amino acids. V shed 1 base and J shed 3 bases, with 16 bases lying between them. CDR1 is KGHSH and CDR2 is LQKENI in the germline V gene. This chain's CDR3 is CASSPLLGHRVYNEQFF. CDR3 nucleotide sequence: TGTGCCAGCTCACCACTCCTAGGACACCGGGTCTACAATGAGCAGTTCTTC.

A single count supports this clone. The chain joins TRBV5-6 to TRBJ2-1; 13 nucleotides align to TRBD2. V shed 1 base, J shed 2 bases, and the junction held 0 bases outside the gene matches. CDR3 length equals 16 residues. CDR1 and CDR2 (germline): SGHDT, YYEEEE. The CDR3 loop is CASSLTSGGAYNEQFF. The CDR3 bases are TGTGCCAGCAGCTTGACTAGCGGGGGGGCCTACAATGAGCAGTTCTTC.

This clone was picked up one time. The chain is built from TRBV9 and TRBJ2-7; TRBD1 matches 7 bases. The CDR3 has 14 residues. Looked up from germline, CDR1 is SGDLS and CDR2 is YYNGEE. V lost 0 bases to trimming and J lost 2 bases; unmatched junction nucleotides: 2. The CDR3 loop is CASSVGDSTYEQYF. CDR3 bases: TGTGCCAGCAGCGTAGGGGACAGCACCTACGAGCAGTACTTC.

This clone was detected only once. This chain uses TRBV7-2 with TRBJ2-7; 9 bases are shared with TRBD1. The CDR3 sequence is 16 residues long. Germline CDR1 and CDR2: SGHTA and FQGNSA. The trim removed 5 bases at V and 9 bases at J, leaving 17 bases unmatched. CDR3 in amino acids: CASSSTLQGATLGQYF. Written as DNA, the CDR3 is TGTGCCAGCAGCAGCACACTACAGGGGGCGACCCTCGGGCAGTACTTC. Supplemented by reference TRBV7-2 and TRBJ2-7, the full variable domain reads GAGVSQSPSNKVTEKGKDVELRCDPISGHTALYWYRQSLGQGLEFLIYFQGNSAPDKSGLPSDRFSAERTGGSVSTLTIQRTQQEDSAVYLCASSSTLQGATLGQYFGPGTRLTVT.

The V gene is TRBV28, the J gene TRBJ2-5; TRBD2 agrees at 11 bases. Germline V CDR1 and CDR2: MDHEN, SYDVKM. V was pared by 4 bases and J by 0 bases, with 7 bases of the junction left unmatched. The CDR3 is 17 residues long. Here the CDR3 reads CASSSPRLAGNQETQYF. The CDR3 nucleotides are TGTGCCAGCAGTTCGCCCCGACTAGCGGGGAACCAAGAGACCCAGTACTTC.

V is TRBV6-5 and J is TRBJ1-4, with no clear D. Deletions cut 11 bases from V and 7 bases from J, with 14 bases between. This CDR3 region has 12 residues. Germline V gene sequence: CDR1 MNHEY, CDR2 SVGAGI. The CDR3 DNA reads as TGTGCCTCATCCCCGGGAGCTGAAAAACTGTTTTTT. This encodes CASSPGAEKLFF.

This clone came up once. The rearrangement joins TRBV14 to TRBJ1-2, with unresolved D. The CDR3 is 12 amino acids. Trimming took off 1 base at V and 5 bases at J, with 5 bases between the two ends. The germline gives CDR1 SGHDN, CDR2 FVKESK. CDR3 nucleotides: TGTGCCAGCAGCCAAGCGGGGTATGGCTACACCTTC. Its protein product is CASSQAGYGYTF.

This clone appeared a single time. V usage is TRBV2 and J usage is TRBJ2-1; 12 bases match TRBD2. CDR1 SNHLY and CDR2 FYNNEI come from the germline V gene. The length of the CDR3 is 15 residues. After removal of 1 base from V and 11 bases from J, the junction contained 6 bases not matched to a gene. The CDR3 here is CASSEDGLAGPKQFF. The CDR3 nucleotides read TGTGCCAGCAGTGAAGACGGACTAGCGGGACCAAAGCAGTTCTTC.

The V call is TRBV28, the J call TRBJ1-6; 9 bases fit TRBD1. Germline assignment: CDR1 MDHEN and CDR2 SYDVKM. V lost 3 bases and J lost 4; bases outside the gene matches: 13. This CDR3 contains 19 residues. The chain's CDR3 is CASSFRFGVGTGYNSPLHF. The DNA for the CDR3 is TGTGCCAGCAGTTTTAGGTTCGGGGTTGGGACAGGGTATAATTCACCCCTCCACTTT.

The CDR3 DNA follows: TGTGCCAGTAGTCTAGGGGGCCTCGACACTGAAGCTTTCTTT. Amino acid sequence: CASSLGGLDTEAFF. J is TRBJ1-1 and V is TRBV19; TRBD1 matches at 7 bases. V was clipped by 5 bases and J by 3 bases; unmatched bases: 6. Germline V gene lookup returns CDR1 LNHDA and CDR2 SQIVND (reference sequence). The CDR3 consists of 14 residues.

This chain uses TRBV30 with TRBJ2-1; the match to TRBD1 covers 10 bases. CDR1 is GTSNPN and CDR2 is SVGIG in the germline V gene (reference sequence). With 5 bases clipped from V and 9 bases from J, the junction kept 1 base outside the gene matches. This CDR3 is built from 11 residues. CDR3 sequence: CAWGDRGEQFF. CDR3 DNA sequence: TGTGCCTGGGGGGACAGGGGTGAGCAGTTCTTC.

The chain couples TRBV11-2 to TRBJ2-1; 11 nucleotides agree with TRBD2. CDR1 and CDR2 from the germline V gene are SGHAT and FQNNGV. The CDR3 contains 14 residues. Trimming at V came to 3 bases and at J to 9 bases, leaving 4 bases not matched to a gene. The CDR3, as DNA: TGTGCCAGCAGCTTGGCTAGCGGGGGGCCTGAGCAGTTCTTC. Its protein is CASSLASGGPEQFF.

The rearrangement links TRBV5-6 to TRBJ2-1; 7 nucleotides agree with TRBD1. V lost 4 bases to trimming and J lost 5 bases; unmatched junction nucleotides: 15. This CDR3 is built from 17 residues. CDR1 and CDR2 (germline): SGHDT, YYEEEE. CDR3 protein: CASSAYPLQGPNNEQFF. Here the CDR3 DNA reads TGTGCCAGCAGCGCCTACCCTCTACAGGGGCCCAACAATGAGCAGTTCTTC.

The rearrangement joins TRBV19 to TRBJ2-1, with D possibly matching TRBD2 (5 bases). The germline V gene encodes CDR1 LNHDA and CDR2 SQIVND (reference sequence). Trimming stripped 3 bases from V and 6 bases from J, with 6 bases between. The CDR3 sequence is 12 residues long. CDR3 amino acids: CASSIRGNEQFF. CDR3 sequence (DNA): TGTGCCAGTAGTATCCGGGGCAATGAGCAGTTCTTC.